This TCR beta chain was recovered during a study of shared clonotypes between healthy human individuals. Findings and limits, study-wide: In several donors, roughly 5.2% of naive CD4 clonotypes appeared in common.

Comments on this clone: What it recognizes is unknown.

This table comes from immunoSEQ multiplex PCR, and its TCRdb copy is limited to in-frame clones, with some not included. The sample lists around 2.5 million clones, 93% seen once, with 0.36% in the top ten. Sequenced sample: naive CD4+ T cells from PBMCs. This sample's subset: CD45RA+ positively selected. This receptor was identified in a man aged 18 to 29 in good health. Some clones in this sample may be carry-over from other donors' samples.

The CDR3 sequence: CASGPPLGFGYTF. The CDR3, as DNA: TGTGCCAGCGGACCCCCCTTAGGCTTTGGCTACACCTTC. This sequence joins TRBV28 and TRBJ1-2; the D is unclear. This CDR3 has 13 amino acids. The ends were cut back, 8 bases at V and 7 bases at J, with 17 bases in the middle. Germline V gene data show CDR1 as MDHEN and CDR2 as SYDVKM.